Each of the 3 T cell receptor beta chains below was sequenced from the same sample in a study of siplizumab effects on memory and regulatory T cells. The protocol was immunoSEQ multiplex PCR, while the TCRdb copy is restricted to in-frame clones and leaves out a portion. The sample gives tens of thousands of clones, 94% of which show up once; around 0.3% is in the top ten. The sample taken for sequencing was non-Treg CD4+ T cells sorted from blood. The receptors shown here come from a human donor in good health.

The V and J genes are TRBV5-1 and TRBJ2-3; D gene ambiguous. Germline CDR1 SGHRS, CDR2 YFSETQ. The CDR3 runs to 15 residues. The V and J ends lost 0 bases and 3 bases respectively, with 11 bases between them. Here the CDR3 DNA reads TGCGCCAGCAGCTTGGACGGCAAGTGGACAGATACGCAGTATTTT. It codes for CASSLDGKWTDTQYF.

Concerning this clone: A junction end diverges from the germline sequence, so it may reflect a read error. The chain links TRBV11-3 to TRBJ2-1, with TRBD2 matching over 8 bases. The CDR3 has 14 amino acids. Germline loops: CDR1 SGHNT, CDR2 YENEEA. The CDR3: CASSFPGLVRERFF. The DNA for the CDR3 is TGTGCCAGCAGCTTTCCGGGACTAGTACGGGAGCGGTTCTTC.

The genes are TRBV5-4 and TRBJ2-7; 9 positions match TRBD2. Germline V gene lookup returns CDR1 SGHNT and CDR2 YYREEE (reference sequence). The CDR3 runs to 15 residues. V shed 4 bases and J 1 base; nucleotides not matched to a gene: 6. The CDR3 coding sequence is TGTGCCAGCAGCCAAGGACTAGCGCAATCCTACGAGCAGTACTTC. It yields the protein CASSQGLAQSYEQYF.